This T cell receptor (beta chain) is drawn from a study of breast tumors, draining lymph nodes, adjacent tissues. TCRdb re-derived calls from the multiplex PCR reads in MiXCR, one entry per CDR3 protein. The sample yields tens of thousands of distinct CDR3 sequences, about 27% seen once. Study conclusions and caveats: Compared with basal-like, luminal-like tumors shared significantly more repertoire with nontumor tissue. Compared with lymph nodes, tumors were less diverse; compared with nontumor tissue, more.

The lymph nodes were axillary draining lymph nodes from breast cancer patients. The CDR3 sequence is 12 residues long. The V end lost 4 bases, the J end lost 7 bases, and 14 bases lay between the germline ends. The germline V gene has CDR1 GTSNPN and CDR2 SVGIG (reference sequence). The table lists this clonotype with many counts. What it binds is not known. Sequenced sample: axillary lymph node tissue. This chain links TRBV30 with TRBJ2-7; D is unclear. The receptor was derived from a female donor with breast cancer. Some clones in this sample may be carry-over from other donors' samples. CDR3 in DNA: TGTGCCTGGACTCACAATCTGGTTGAGCAGTACTTC. Residues: CAWTHNLVEQYF. Drawing the rest from reference TRBV30 and TRBJ2-7, the complete variable domain is SQTIHQWPATLVQPVGSPLSLECTVEGTSNPNLYWYRQAAGRGLQLLFYSVGIGQISSEVPQNLSASRPQDRQFILSSKKLLLSDSGFYLCAWTHNLVEQYFGPGTRLTVT.